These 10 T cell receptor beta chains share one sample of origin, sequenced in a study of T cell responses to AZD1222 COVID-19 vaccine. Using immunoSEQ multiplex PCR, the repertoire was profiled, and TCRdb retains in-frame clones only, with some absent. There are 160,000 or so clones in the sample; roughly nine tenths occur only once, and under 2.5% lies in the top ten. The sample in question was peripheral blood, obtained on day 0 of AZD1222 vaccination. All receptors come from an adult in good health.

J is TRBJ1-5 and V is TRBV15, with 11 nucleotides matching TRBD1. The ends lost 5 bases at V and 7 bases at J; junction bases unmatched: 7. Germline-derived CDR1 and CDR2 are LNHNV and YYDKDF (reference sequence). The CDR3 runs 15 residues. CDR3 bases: TGTGCCACCAGCGCGGACAGGGGGCAACAGCAGCCCCAGCATTTT. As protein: CATSADRGQQQPQHF.

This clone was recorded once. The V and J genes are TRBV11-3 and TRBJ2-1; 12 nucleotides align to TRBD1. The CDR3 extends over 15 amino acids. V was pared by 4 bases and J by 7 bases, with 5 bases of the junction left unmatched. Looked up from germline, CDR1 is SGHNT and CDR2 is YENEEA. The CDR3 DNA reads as TGTGCCAGCAGCTCGGGACAGGGGGCGCAGAATGAGCAGTTCTTC. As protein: CASSSGQGAQNEQFF. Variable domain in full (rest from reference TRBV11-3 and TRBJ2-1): EAGVVQSPRYKIIEKKQPVAFWCNPISGHNTLYWYLQNLGQGPELLIRYENEEAVDDSQLPKDRFSAERLKGVDSTLKIQPAELGDSAVYLCASSSGQGAQNEQFFGPGTRLTVL.

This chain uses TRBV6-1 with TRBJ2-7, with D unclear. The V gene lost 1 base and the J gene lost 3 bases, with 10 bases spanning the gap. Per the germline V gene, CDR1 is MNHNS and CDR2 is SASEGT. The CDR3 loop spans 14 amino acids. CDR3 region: CASSEEDTFYEQYF. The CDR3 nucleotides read TGTGCCAGCAGTGAAGAAGACACCTTCTACGAGCAGTACTTC.

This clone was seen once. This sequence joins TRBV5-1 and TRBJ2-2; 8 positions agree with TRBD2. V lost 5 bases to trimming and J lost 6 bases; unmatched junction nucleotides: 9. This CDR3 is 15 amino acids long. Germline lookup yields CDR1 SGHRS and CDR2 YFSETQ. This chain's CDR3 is CASSSTSVGPGELFF. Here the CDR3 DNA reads TGCGCCAGCAGTTCGACTAGCGTCGGCCCCGGGGAGCTGTTTTTT.

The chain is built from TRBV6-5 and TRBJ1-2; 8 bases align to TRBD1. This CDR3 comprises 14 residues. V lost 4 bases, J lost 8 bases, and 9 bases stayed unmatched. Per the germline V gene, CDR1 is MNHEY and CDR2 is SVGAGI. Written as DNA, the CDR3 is TGTGCCAGCAGTTCTCTCGACAGGGGCCAAGGCTACACCTTC. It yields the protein CASSSLDRGQGYTF.

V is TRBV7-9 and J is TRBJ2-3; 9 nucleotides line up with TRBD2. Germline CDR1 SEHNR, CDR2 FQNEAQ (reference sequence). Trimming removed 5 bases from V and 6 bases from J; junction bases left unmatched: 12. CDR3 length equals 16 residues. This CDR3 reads CASSPSGAGGSDTQYF. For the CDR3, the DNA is TGTGCCAGCAGCCCAAGTGGAGCGGGAGGCAGCGATACGCAGTATTTT.

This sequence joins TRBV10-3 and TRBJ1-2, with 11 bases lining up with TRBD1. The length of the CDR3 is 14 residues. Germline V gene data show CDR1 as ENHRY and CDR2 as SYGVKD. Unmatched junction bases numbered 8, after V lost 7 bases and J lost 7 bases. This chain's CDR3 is CAITLGQGASGYTF. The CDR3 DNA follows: TGTGCCATCACATTAGGACAGGGGGCGTCTGGCTACACCTTC.

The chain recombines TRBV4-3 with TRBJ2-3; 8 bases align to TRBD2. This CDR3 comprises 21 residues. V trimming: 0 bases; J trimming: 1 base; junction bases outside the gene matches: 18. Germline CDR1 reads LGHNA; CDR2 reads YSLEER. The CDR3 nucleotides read TGCGCCAGCAGCCAAGATCCGGGGGGGCTGGCGGGCACCTTCCGCACAGATACGCAGTATTTT. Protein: CASSQDPGGLAGTFRTDTQYF.

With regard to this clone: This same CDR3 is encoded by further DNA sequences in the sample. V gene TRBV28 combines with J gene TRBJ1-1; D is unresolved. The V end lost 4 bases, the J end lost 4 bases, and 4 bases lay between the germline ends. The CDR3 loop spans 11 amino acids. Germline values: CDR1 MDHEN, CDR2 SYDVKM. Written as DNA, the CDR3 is TGTGCCAGCAGTTCGGCCACTGAAGCTTTCTTT. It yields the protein CASSSATEAFF.

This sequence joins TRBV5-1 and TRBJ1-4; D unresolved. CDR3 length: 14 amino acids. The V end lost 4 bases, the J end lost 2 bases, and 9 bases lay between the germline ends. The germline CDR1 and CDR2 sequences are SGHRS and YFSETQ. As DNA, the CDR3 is TGCGCCAGCAGCGGAGGGTATACTAATGAAAAACTGTTTTTT. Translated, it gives CASSGGYTNEKLFF.